Sequencing of this T cell receptor beta chain was carried out in a study of breast tumors, draining lymph nodes, adjacent tissues. Findings and limits, study-wide: Tumor repertoires ranked between lymph nodes and nontumor tissue in diversity, with V and J gene preferences. Data fit most tumor T cells coming from lymph node, expanding in tumor.

TCRdb processed the multiplex PCR reads anew with MiXCR; each CDR3 protein has one entry. The sample has more than 5,500 distinct CDR3 sequences, 43% seen once. V shed 7 bases and J shed 7 bases, with 26 bases lying between them. This CDR3 has 18 residues. Germline V gives CDR1 SGHNT, CDR2 YENEEA. A remark on this clonotype: Its antigen remains unknown.

The sample taken for sequencing was tumor-adjacent breast tissue. The rearrangement links TRBV11-3 to TRBJ1-6, with a possible D match to TRBD1 (6 bases). The sequence was collected from a female donor with breast cancer. Some clones in this sample may be carry-over from other donors' samples. The CDR3 region has the DNA TGTGCCAGCACTTTGGACAGTATTTCCCCATTTTTAAATTCACCCCTCCACTTT. It is translated as CASTLDSISPFLNSPLHF.